Presented here are 31 T cell receptor beta chains from one specimen sequenced in a study of Tregs in tolerant kidney transplant recipients. Here immunoSEQ multiplex PCR was the method, and the copy in TCRdb shows in-frame clones only, minus some. The table shows about 83,000 clones, with roughly 98% occurring only once. The sequences come from CD4+ T cells from blood, collected before the transplant. These receptors came from a human donor who received a combined kidney and bone marrow transplant.

V usage is TRBV2 and J usage is TRBJ1-5; D possibly corresponds to TRBD1 (5 bases). V was shortened by 4 bases and J by 4 bases, with 11 bases between the two germline ends. Germline CDR1 reads SNHLY; CDR2 reads FYNNEI. The CDR3 is made up of 14 amino acids. The CDR3 reads CASSARVGNQPQHF. As DNA, the CDR3 is TGTGCCAGCAGTGCCAGGGTTGGAAATCAGCCCCAGCATTTT.

The chain is built from TRBV5-4 and TRBJ1-1; unclear D gene. This CDR3 has 13 residues. V was shortened by 0 bases and J by 0 bases, with 3 bases between the two germline ends. The germline V gene encodes CDR1 SGHNT and CDR2 YYREEE (reference sequence). This CDR3 is CASSLVVNTEAFF. As DNA, the CDR3 is TGTGCCAGCAGCTTGGTAGTGAACACTGAAGCTTTCTTT.

The rearrangement links TRBV25-1 to TRBJ1-4; D ambiguous. Germline V CDR1 and CDR2: MGHDK, SYGVNS. V lost 3 bases, J lost 4 bases, and 12 bases lay in between. CDR3 size: 15 residues. Here the CDR3 reads CASSDLGSYNEKLFF. The CDR3 nucleotides read TGTGCCAGCAGTGATCTTGGGAGCTATAATGAAAAACTGTTTTTT.

V and J are TRBV6-5 and TRBJ1-2; TRBD1 is a possible D gene (5 bases). There are 11 residues in the CDR3. Deletions cut 7 bases from V and 10 bases from J, with 13 bases between. In germline, CDR1 is MNHEY, CDR2 SVGAGI. DNA of the CDR3: TGTGCCAGCAACCAGGGCCCCACCTACACCTTC. Residues: CASNQGPTYTF.

This clone was seen a single time. The chain links TRBV7-2 to TRBJ1-4; D uncertain. CDR3 length equals 15 residues. Trimming stripped 0 bases from V and 7 bases from J, with 12 bases between. CDR1 is SGHTA and CDR2 is FQGNSA in the germline V gene. In DNA form, the CDR3 reads TGTGCCAGCAGCTTAGCCAGAAGCGGAAGTGAAAAACTGTTTTTT. It codes for CASSLARSGSEKLFF.

In DNA, the CDR3 is TGTGCCAGCAGCTTAACCGGGACACCCTACAATGAGCAGTTCTTC. Protein product: CASSLTGTPYNEQFF. V gene TRBV7-3 combines with J gene TRBJ2-1; perhaps TRBD1 as D (6 bases). This CDR3 contains 15 residues. CDR1 SGHTA and CDR2 FQGTGA come from the germline V gene. Trimming cost V 0 bases and J 2 bases, with 8 bases left between them. Combining the CDR3 with reference TRBV7-3 and TRBJ2-1 gives the whole variable domain GAGVSQTPSNKVTEKGKYVELRCDPISGHTALYWYRQSLGQGPEFLIYFQGTGAADDSGLPNDRFFAVRPEGSVSTLKIQRTERGDSAVYLCASSLTGTPYNEQFFGPGTRLTVL.

The rearrangement uses TRBV7-9 and TRBJ2-5; D remains ambiguous. The CDR3 consists of 15 residues. Germline-derived CDR1 and CDR2 are SEHNR and FQNEAQ (reference sequence). V shed 3 bases and J shed 5 bases, with 16 bases lying between them. This CDR3 reads CASSFRRPNLETQYF. The CDR3 region has the DNA TGTGCCAGCAGCTTTAGGCGGCCGAACCTGGAGACCCAGTACTTC.

The genes are TRBV7-2 and TRBJ1-2; no firm D call. Germline loops: CDR1 SGHTA, CDR2 FQGNSA. The ends were cut back, 7 bases at V and 0 bases at J, with 21 bases in the middle. CDR3 size: 17 residues. CDR3 bases: TGTGCCAGCACCGCCGGCGGTACGGGGATCTCTAACTATGGCTACACCTTC. It yields the protein CASTAGGTGISNYGYTF.

The table lists this clone with a count of one. This chain uses TRBV28 with TRBJ1-3; TRBD1 might be the D (5 bases). Per germline, CDR1 MDHEN and CDR2 SYDVKM. Trimming removed 6 bases at V and 5 bases at J, with 26 bases between. The CDR3 has 18 residues. The CDR3 region has the DNA TGTGCCAGCAGGTCGATAAAACGGGACTCCGAATATAGAAACACCATATATTTT. Translating it yields CASRSIKRDSEYRNTIYF.

The chain has TRBV19 and TRBJ1-2; 9 nucleotides match TRBD1. The CDR3 is made up of 15 amino acids. Germline V lookup: CDR1 LNHDA, CDR2 SQIVND (reference sequence). After removal of 6 bases from V and 7 bases from J, the junction contained 12 bases not matched to a gene. The CDR3 loop is CASSSLGDRERGYTF. Written as DNA, the CDR3 is TGTGCCAGTAGCTCCCTCGGGGACAGGGAACGTGGCTACACCTTC.

V gene TRBV6-1 combines with J gene TRBJ2-3; 8 nucleotides line up with TRBD2. CDR1 and CDR2 (germline): MNHNS, SASEGT. The CDR3 consists of 15 residues. With 8 bases clipped from V and 2 bases from J, the junction kept 9 bases outside the gene matches. This CDR3 is CASGGLAGNTDTQYF. CDR3 DNA: TGTGCCAGCGGGGGTCTAGCGGGTAACACAGATACGCAGTATTTT.

A word on this clone: Other DNA sequences in this specimen translate into the identical CDR3. The rearrangement uses TRBV6-5 and TRBJ2-7; 8 bases agree with TRBD2. V was clipped by 8 bases and J by 6 bases; unmatched bases: 3. Germline V gene data show CDR1 as MNHEY and CDR2 as SVGAGI. This CDR3 contains 11 residues. CDR3 amino acids: CASLRGGEQYF. Here the CDR3 DNA reads TGTGCCAGCTTACGGGGGGGCGAGCAGTACTTC.

This chain links TRBV28 with TRBJ2-1; TRBD2 matches at 11 bases. The CDR3 consists of 19 residues. Losses at the gene ends were 8 bases for V and 0 bases for J; bases not matched to a gene: 15. The germline gives CDR1 MDHEN, CDR2 SYDVKM. The CDR3 DNA sequence: TGTGCCAGCCGTGCTAGCGGGGGGCCTCTGAGGAGCTCCTACAATGAGCAGTTCTTC. It translates to CASRASGGPLRSSYNEQFF. The complete variable domain, with remaining parts taken from reference TRBV28 and TRBJ2-1, reads DVKVTQSSRYLVKRTGEKVFLECVQDMDHENMFWYRQDPGLGLRLIYFSYDVKMKEKGDIPEGYSVSREKKERFSLILESASTNQTSMYLCASRASGGPLRSSYNEQFFGPGTRLTVL.

The rearrangement uses TRBV5-1 and TRBJ2-1; unclear D gene. Germline V gene sequence: CDR1 SGHRS, CDR2 YFSETQ. Trimming stripped 0 bases from V and 5 bases from J, with 12 bases between. This CDR3 has 15 residues. The CDR3 loop reads CASSLGGSTNNEQFF. The CDR3 bases are TGCGCCAGCAGCTTGGGCGGCAGTACCAACAATGAGCAGTTCTTC.

This rearrangement joins TRBV7-2 to TRBJ2-7, with D possibly matching TRBD2 (5 bases). The CDR3 has 12 amino acids. The ends were cut back, 7 bases at V and 11 bases at J, with 18 bases in the middle. Germline V gives CDR1 SGHTA, CDR2 FQGNSA. The CDR3 DNA sequence: TGTGCCAGCAACCTGGGGAGTGCGGTGAAGTACTTC. Protein: CASNLGSAVKYF.

The rearrangement links TRBV27 to TRBJ1-6; D unresolved. Trimming took 3 bases from V and 8 from J, leaving 8 bases between them. The CDR3 totals 13 residues. Germline loops: CDR1 MNHEY, CDR2 SMNVEV (reference sequence). The CDR3 DNA reads as TGTGCCAGCAGTTTTGTGGCGGATTCACCCCTCCACTTT. It specifies CASSFVADSPLHF.

The chain recombines TRBV28 with TRBJ2-3; 7 nucleotides match TRBD2. V shed 2 bases and J 5 bases; nucleotides not matched to a gene: 4. The CDR3 loop spans 14 amino acids. Looked up from germline, CDR1 is MDHEN and CDR2 is SYDVKM. As DNA, the CDR3 is TGTGCCAGCAGTTTAGCGGGAGAGAAAGATACGCAGTATTTT. Its protein is CASSLAGEKDTQYF.

The V gene is TRBV13, the J gene TRBJ2-5, with D unresolved. V shed 2 bases and J shed 5 bases, with 9 bases lying between them. Germline loops: CDR1 PRHDT, CDR2 FYEKMQ (reference sequence). This CDR3 spans 13 amino acids. CDR3 region: CASSLMQSETQYF. The CDR3 DNA sequence: TGTGCCAGCAGCTTAATGCAGTCGGAGACCCAGTACTTC.

The chain employs TRBV19 and TRBJ1-4; TRBD1 matches 9 bases. Germline V gives CDR1 LNHDA, CDR2 SQIVND (reference sequence). This CDR3 comprises 14 residues. Germline trimming cut 5 bases from V and 7 bases from J; bases unmatched to any gene: 5. CDR3 nucleotide sequence: TGTGCCAGTAGTCCTCGACAGGGGGGTGAAAAACTGTTTTTT. Translating it yields CASSPRQGGEKLFF.

This clone was recorded once. The J gene is TRBJ2-3, the V gene TRBV11-2; 11 positions agree with TRBD1. J gave up 6 bases and V 1 base, and 12 bases lay outside the gene matches. The CDR3 is 18 amino acids. The germline V gene encodes CDR1 SGHAT and CDR2 FQNNGV. The CDR3: CASSLVVPWTGGSDTQYF. Here the CDR3 DNA reads TGTGCCAGCAGCTTAGTTGTCCCATGGACAGGGGGCAGTGATACGCAGTATTTT. The full variable domain, its missing parts supplied by reference TRBV11-2 and TRBJ2-3, is EAGVAQSPRYKIIEKRQSVAFWCNPISGHATLYWYQQILGQGPKLLIQFQNNGVVDDSQLPKDRFSAERLKGVDSTLKIQPAKLEDSAVYLCASSLVVPWTGGSDTQYFGPGTRLTVL.

The chain couples TRBV13 to TRBJ2-3; possible D gene TRBD1, 6 bases. Per the germline V gene, CDR1 is PRHDT and CDR2 is FYEKMQ (reference sequence). Trimming pared 5 bases from V and 0 bases from J, leaving 15 bases between. The CDR3 runs to 16 residues. CDR3 sequence reads: CASSLRTDWSTDTQYF. CDR3 nucleotide sequence: TGTGCCAGCAGCCTTCGGACAGATTGGAGCACAGATACGCAGTATTTT. The full variable domain, completed using reference TRBV13 and TRBJ2-3, is AAGVIQSPRHLIKEKRETATLKCYPIPRHDTVYWYQQGPGQDPQFLISFYEKMQSDKGSIPDRFSAQQFSDYHSELNMSSLELGDSALYFCASSLRTDWSTDTQYFGPGTRLTVL.

The DNA for the CDR3 is TGTGCCAGTAGTTCCCCGGGACTCAGCACAGATACGCAGTATTTT. Its translation is CASSSPGLSTDTQYF. This chain joins TRBV19 and TRBJ2-3; D possibly corresponds to TRBD2 (6 bases). The CDR3 spans 15 residues. CDR1 and CDR2 (germline): LNHDA, SQIVND (reference sequence). V was trimmed by 5 bases and J by 0 bases, leaving 12 bases between them.

The V call is TRBV6-4, the J call TRBJ2-1, with TRBD2 matching over 14 bases. Trimming at V came to 1 base and at J to 7 bases, leaving 9 bases not matched to a gene. This CDR3 contains 18 residues. CDR1 is MRHNA and CDR2 is SNTAGT in the germline V gene. This CDR3 is CASSDLSGTSGSINEQFF. The CDR3 DNA follows: TGTGCCAGCAGTGACTTATCAGGGACTAGCGGGAGTATAAATGAGCAGTTCTTC.

This clone was seen only once. The chain recombines TRBV19 with TRBJ2-7, with D hard to call. The CDR3 runs to 14 residues. The V end was cut by 9 bases, the J end by 2 bases, with 17 bases between. Germline V gene sequence: CDR1 LNHDA, CDR2 SQIVND (reference sequence). CDR3 bases: TGTGCCAGGTTAGGTCACCAGGTAGCCTACGAGCAGTACTTC. Translated: CARLGHQVAYEQYF.

The chain uses TRBV7-9 and TRBJ2-3; a weak D match, TRBD1 (6 bases). V was shortened by 2 bases and J by 8 bases, with 14 bases between the two germline ends. Germline V CDR1 and CDR2: SEHNR, FQNEAQ (reference sequence). The CDR3 consists of 14 residues. This CDR3 is CASSLLSGAGTQYF. As DNA, the CDR3 is TGTGCCAGCAGCTTATTATCAGGGGCGGGTACGCAGTATTTT.

This rearrangement joins TRBV27 to TRBJ2-3, with TRBD1 matching 12 bases. V lost 6 bases, J lost 2 bases, and 15 bases stayed unmatched. The CDR3 totals 19 residues. CDR1 is MNHEY and CDR2 is SMNVEV in the germline V gene (reference sequence). In DNA, the CDR3 is TGTGCCAGCAGGACCCTGAAGACCGGGACAGGGGGCTACACAGATACGCAGTATTTT. Translated, it gives CASRTLKTGTGGYTDTQYF.

This clone was seen once. This sequence joins TRBV5-1 and TRBJ2-6, with D uncertain. The CDR3 extends over 18 amino acids. Germline assignment: CDR1 SGHRS and CDR2 YFSETQ. V lost 4 bases and J 0 bases, leaving 17 bases between the germline ends. CDR3 coding DNA: TGCGCCAGCAGCAATCTCAGGCAATTTAGCTCTGGGGCCAACGTCCTGACTTTC. It specifies CASSNLRQFSSGANVLTF. Complete variable domain (other parts from reference TRBV5-1 and TRBJ2-6): KAGVTQTPRYLIKTRGQQVTLSCSPISGHRSVSWYQQTPGQGLQFLFEYFSETQRNKGNFPGRFSGRQFSNSRSEMNVSTLELGDSALYLCASSNLRQFSSGANVLTFGAGSRLTVL.

The gene calls are TRBV9 and TRBJ2-7; D possibly corresponds to TRBD1 (6 bases). V shed 2 bases and J shed 6 bases, with 12 bases lying between them. This CDR3 contains 13 residues. In germline, CDR1 is SGDLS, CDR2 YYNGEE. This chain's CDR3 is CASSVSQGAEQYF. The CDR3 DNA follows: TGTGCCAGCAGCGTCTCACAGGGAGCCGAGCAGTACTTC.

The rearrangement links TRBV5-1 to TRBJ2-1, with 7 bases fitting TRBD2. This CDR3 spans 16 amino acids. With 3 bases clipped from V and 1 base from J, the junction kept 7 bases outside the gene matches. CDR1 and CDR2 from the germline V gene are SGHRS and YFSETQ. The CDR3 coding sequence is TGCGCCAGCAGCTATATAGCGGGTGGGTCCTACAATGAGCAGTTCTTC. Encoded protein: CASSYIAGGSYNEQFF.

J is TRBJ1-5 and V is TRBV6-9; possibly TRBD1 for D (5 bases). Germline CDR1 is MNHGY and CDR2 is SVAAGI. The CDR3 has 16 residues. V gave up 4 bases and J gave up 4 bases, with 17 bases separating them. CDR3 DNA: TGTGCCAGCAGTTTGGGACCCAGGGACTCTAATCAGCCCCAGCATTTT. Protein sequence: CASSLGPRDSNQPQHF.

The chain employs TRBV12-5 and TRBJ2-5, with D unclear. CDR3 length: 14 amino acids. Trimming removed 5 bases at V and 5 bases at J, with 15 bases between. Germline CDR1 is LGHNT and CDR2 is FRNRAP. Written as DNA, the CDR3 is TGTGCTAGTGGTATCACGAGGAATGGTGAGACCCAGTACTTC. This gives the protein CASGITRNGETQYF.